Sequencing of this T cell receptor (beta chain) was carried out in a study of cytomegalovirus exposure and HLA in healthy donors (dated by TCRdb to the late 2010s). Regarding the complete study: A later analysis indicated that the 120 validation repertoires were generated on the platform also employed for the 700 or so repertoires of the first cohort. The aim of the study was to test whether cataloging public T cell receptors could identify signatures of past pathogen exposure. The study combined high-throughput TCR immunosequencing, statistical association of individual TCRs with disease status, and machine learning to predict cytomegalovirus infection status. Along with the roughly 610-subject first cohort, a separate validation cohort of over 90 different subjects was used. The paper's findings and limits, for the study overall: The study listed 150 to 200 TCR beta chains as associated with cytomegalovirus. Most TCR sequences were seen in very few donors, while some public TCRs were found in many individuals. The classifier was reported to diagnose cytomegalovirus status with high specificity and sensitivity in both the original and validation cohorts. A few of the identified cytomegalovirus-associated TCR beta chains were confirmed in vitro to be specific for cytomegalovirus antigens. The authors suggested that the approach could potentially be extended to other disease states and immunological phenotypes. Of the cluster scores, approximately 95% were above 0 in a later analysis, which found that TCRs clustered in the first cohort also tended to co-occur in the roughly 130 validation repertoires. All 120 or so repertoires were used to score co-occurrence in the validation cohort in a later analysis, because that analysis had no HLA typing for the cohort.

Separate from the roughly 650-subject first cohort, the validation cohort of roughly 110 subjects was the group to which the donors belonged. Libraries were prepared through the immunoSEQ multiplex PCR assay. Per the original workflow: A statistical classification framework was built to diagnose cytomegalovirus status from the catalog of TCR beta chain sequences. Sourced from immuneACCESS, this table was stored by TCRdb with only in-frame sequences that have V and J called. A share of the clones is absent; for the studies checked, an unresolved V gene accounts for under half, and the remainder has no known explanation. V and J calls and clone size follow that table, whereas D and trimming were derived from the DNA. For this sample the table gives about 250,000 clones, of which more than 85% were detected only once. The ten most abundant clones make up approximately 12% of the sample. At the junction V is shortened by 6 bases and J by 8 bases, with 16 bases in between. The germline V gene (reference sequence) provides CDR1 LNHDA and CDR2 SQIVND. There are 13 amino acids in the CDR3, from cysteine to phenylalanine inclusive. The entry retains the CDR3 DNA only, 39 bases that are in frame from base 1.

As regards this clone: Its antigen is still unknown. No qualities accompany the bases; no much larger clone lies one base away.

The V and J genes are TRBV19 and TRBJ1-2, and TRBD1 may be the D gene, going by 6 matching bases. The sample consisted of PBMCs. This clonotype was sampled from a man aged 18 to 29 in good health and CMV-seropositive. The DNA sequence reads TGTGCCAGTAGCCTAGGGGGGATAAGCGGCTACACCTTC. This encodes CASSLGGISGYTF.